This T cell receptor beta chain was profiled in a study of human T cells and chemical hapten exposure. Overall study: Across the whole study, which lasted around 24 weeks, patients were given diphenylcyclopropenone on the scalp once a week.

In germline, CDR1 is DFQATT, CDR2 SNEGSKA (reference sequence). The trim removed 6 bases at V and 0 bases at J, leaving 11 bases unmatched. The length of the CDR3 is 18 residues. One entry per CDR3 protein, called by TCRdb with MiXCR from the RACE reads. The sample has under 200,000 distinct CDR3 sequences, about 14% seen once. Time point of the sample: patch test 1, 2 weeks after DPC sensitization. The treatment here: therapeutic diphenylcyclopropenone sensitization with weekly scalp DPC. The gene calls are TRBV20-1 and TRBJ2-1, with 13 bases matching TRBD2. The starting material was whole blood, obtained in connection with sensitization to the hapten diphenylcyclopropenone (DPC). The clonotype comes from a woman aged 25 to 39 with alopecia areata. Some clones in this sample may be carry-over from other donors' samples. The CDR3 protein is CSAPRLAGGPSSYNEQFF. For the CDR3, the DNA is TGCAGTGCCCCGAGACTAGCGGGAGGCCCCAGCTCCTACAATGAGCAGTTCTTC.